This T cell receptor (beta chain) originates from a study of T cells after yellow fever vaccination. About the study: When fractions had low cell numbers, they were prepared with SMART-Seq v4 Ultra Low Input. Study-wide points: Post-booster repertoires again held most primary-vaccination clones (roughly 96% CD4, roughly 90% CD8).

By 5'RACE template switching, TCR cDNA was produced, with a universal primer site and UMIs added in the process. TCRdb processed the 5' RACE reads anew with MiXCR; each CDR3 protein has one entry. The repertoire consists of around 600,000 distinct CDR3 sequences, with roughly an eighth occurring once and the leading ten covering under 15%. In germline, CDR1 is SGHTA, CDR2 FQGNSA. This CDR3 region has 15 residues. The V end was cut by 1 base, the J end by 8 bases, with 15 bases between. This clonotype has a handful of counts. Its antigen is as yet unknown. This chain uses TRBV7-2 with TRBJ2-4; D is perhaps TRBD2 (6 bases). This clonotype was obtained from a man under 40 who received the YFV17D yellow fever vaccine. Sequencing was performed on PBMCs, taken on the day of the yellow fever booster vaccination. The CDR3 sequence: CASSLVGGGADIQYF. The CDR3 DNA sequence: TGTGCCAGCAGCTTAGTGGGCGGAGGGGCGGACATTCAGTACTTC.